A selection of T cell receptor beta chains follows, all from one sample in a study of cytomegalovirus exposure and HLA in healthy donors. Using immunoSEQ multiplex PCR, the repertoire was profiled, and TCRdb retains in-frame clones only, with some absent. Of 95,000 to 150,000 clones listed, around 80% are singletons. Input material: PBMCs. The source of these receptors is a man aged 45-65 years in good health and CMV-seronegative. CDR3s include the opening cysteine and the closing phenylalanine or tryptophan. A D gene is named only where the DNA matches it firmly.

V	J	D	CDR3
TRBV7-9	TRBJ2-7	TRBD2	CASSFGSGRAYEQYF
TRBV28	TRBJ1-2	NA	CASSGGSVYGYTF
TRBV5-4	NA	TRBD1	CASSGVGRQGAVDYEQYF
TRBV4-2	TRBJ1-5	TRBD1	CASSQDLGRGPNQPQHF
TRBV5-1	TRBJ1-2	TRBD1	CASSMDRGLGGYTF
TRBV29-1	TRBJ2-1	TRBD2	CSQSRASGGYNEQFF
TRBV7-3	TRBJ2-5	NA	CASSYGRGETQYF
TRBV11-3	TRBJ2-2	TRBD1	CASGGQGASGELFF
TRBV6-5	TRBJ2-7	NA	CASSYTSLRPEQYF
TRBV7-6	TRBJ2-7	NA	CASSRGMESYEQYF
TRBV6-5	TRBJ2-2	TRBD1	CASSRQGGGELFF
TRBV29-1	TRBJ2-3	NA	CRQPINRGRTDTQYF
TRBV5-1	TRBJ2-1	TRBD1	CASSLNEGGGYNEQFF
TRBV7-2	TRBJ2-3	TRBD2	CASSLGGRTDTQYF
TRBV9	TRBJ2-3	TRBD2	CASSVLTGGGADTQYF
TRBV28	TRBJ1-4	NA	CASTGFATNEKLFF
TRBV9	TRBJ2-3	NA	CASSPRGDTQYF
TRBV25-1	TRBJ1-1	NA	CASTSTGSVNTEAFF
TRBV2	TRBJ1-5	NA	CASSPQMDQPQHF
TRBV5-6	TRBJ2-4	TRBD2	CASSETGTSKNIQYF
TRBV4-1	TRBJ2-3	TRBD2	CASSQDHPGGTQYF
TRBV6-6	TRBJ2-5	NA	CASSYAGPGQETQYF
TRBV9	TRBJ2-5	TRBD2	CASGRASQETQYF
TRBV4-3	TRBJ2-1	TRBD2	CASSRAGGDYNEQFF
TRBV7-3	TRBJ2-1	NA	CASSLRRDSSYNEQFF
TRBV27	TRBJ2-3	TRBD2	CARWGSGGLTDTQYF
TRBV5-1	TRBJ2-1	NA	CASSFEGVYNEQFF
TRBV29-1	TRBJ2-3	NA	CSVAIMDTQYF
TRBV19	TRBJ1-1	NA	CASSILAPRGTEAFF
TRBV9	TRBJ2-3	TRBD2	CASSAGTSGRATDTQYF
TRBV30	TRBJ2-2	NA	CAWSPGTLTGELFF
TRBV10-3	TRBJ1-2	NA	CAISTTGSSGGYTF
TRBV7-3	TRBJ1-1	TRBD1	CASSLTRQGNTEAFF
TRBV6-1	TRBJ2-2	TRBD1	CASRRGTGDTEELFF
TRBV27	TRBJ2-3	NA	CASRPTVPADTQYF
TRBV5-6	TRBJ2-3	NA	CASSLVRGNTDTQYF
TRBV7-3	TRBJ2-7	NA	CASSFNTGNYEQYF
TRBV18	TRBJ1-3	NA	CASSTTAISGNTIYF
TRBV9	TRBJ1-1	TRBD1	CASSERDSYTEAFF
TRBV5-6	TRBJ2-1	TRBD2	CATASGRDNEQFF
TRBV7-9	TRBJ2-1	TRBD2	CASSSAGGSYNEQFF
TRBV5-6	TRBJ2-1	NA	CASSLFAQTVNEQFF
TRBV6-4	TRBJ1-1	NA	CASSRYKNTEAFF
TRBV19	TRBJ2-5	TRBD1	CASTTGTGQETQYF
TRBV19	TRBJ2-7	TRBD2	CASSIRLAVYEQYF
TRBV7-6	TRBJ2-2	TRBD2	CASSLSGIAGQNTGELFF
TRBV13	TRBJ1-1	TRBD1	CASSLAAGQGNSEAFF
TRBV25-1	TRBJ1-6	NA	CASSVTRGSPLHF
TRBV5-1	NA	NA	CASSFAGPSYEQYF
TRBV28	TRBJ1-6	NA	CASGSGIRDNSPLHF
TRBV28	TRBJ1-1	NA	CASSTAGLNTEAFF
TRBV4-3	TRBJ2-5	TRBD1	CASSQSGTAQETQYF
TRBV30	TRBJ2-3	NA	CAWSVRGDTLLTDTQYF
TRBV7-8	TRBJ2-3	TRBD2	CASSSGLGYTDTQYF
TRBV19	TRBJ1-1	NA	CASSIGGGSGNTEAFF
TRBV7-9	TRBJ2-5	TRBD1	CASSLPPGQQETQYF
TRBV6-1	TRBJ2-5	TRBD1	CASSAGGQKTQYF
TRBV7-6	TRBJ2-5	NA	CASSLVWGQGETQYF
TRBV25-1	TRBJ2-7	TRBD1	CASSRLSGQGSYEQYF
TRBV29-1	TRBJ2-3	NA	CSVEDSGGAQYF